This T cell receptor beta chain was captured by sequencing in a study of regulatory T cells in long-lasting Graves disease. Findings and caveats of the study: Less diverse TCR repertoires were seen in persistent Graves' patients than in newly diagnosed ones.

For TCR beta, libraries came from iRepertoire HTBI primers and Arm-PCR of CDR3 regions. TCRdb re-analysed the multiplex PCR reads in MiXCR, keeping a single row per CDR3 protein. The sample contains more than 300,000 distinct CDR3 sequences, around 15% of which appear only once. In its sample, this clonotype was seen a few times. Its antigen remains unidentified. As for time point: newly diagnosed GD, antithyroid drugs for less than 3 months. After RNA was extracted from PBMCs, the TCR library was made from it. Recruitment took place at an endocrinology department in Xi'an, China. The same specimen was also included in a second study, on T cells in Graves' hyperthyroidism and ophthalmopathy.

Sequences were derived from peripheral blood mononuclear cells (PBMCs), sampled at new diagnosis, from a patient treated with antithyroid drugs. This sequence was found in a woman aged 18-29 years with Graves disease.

The CDR3: CASSLTFTLAGVREQFF. CDR3 DNA sequence: TGTGCCAGCAGCTTAACCTTCACACTAGCGGGAGTCCGTGAGCAGTTCTTC. The V call is TRBV7-9, the J call TRBJ2-1, with 11 bases lining up with TRBD2. CDR1 is SEHNR and CDR2 is FQNEAQ in the germline V gene (reference sequence). CDR3 length: 17 residues. V lost 2 bases, J lost 9 bases, and 12 bases stayed unmatched.